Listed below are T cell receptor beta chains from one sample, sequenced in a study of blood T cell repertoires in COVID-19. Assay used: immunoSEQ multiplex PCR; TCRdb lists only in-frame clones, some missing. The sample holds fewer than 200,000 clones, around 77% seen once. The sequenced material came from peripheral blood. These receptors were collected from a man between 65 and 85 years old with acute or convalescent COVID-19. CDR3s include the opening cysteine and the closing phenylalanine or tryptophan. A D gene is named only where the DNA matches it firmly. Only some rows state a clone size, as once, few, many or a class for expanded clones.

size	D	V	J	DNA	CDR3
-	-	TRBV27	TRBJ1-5	TGTGCCAGCAGTGGGAAGATACAGGGACCCAATCAGCCCCAGCATTTT	CASSGKIQGPNQPQHF
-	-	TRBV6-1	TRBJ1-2	TGTGCCAGCAGTGAGAGCGAAACCTATGGCTACACCTTC	CASSESETYGYTF
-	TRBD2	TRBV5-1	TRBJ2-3	TGCGCCAGCAGTCTAGCGGGGGCCCCCACAGATACGCAGTATTTT	CASSLAGAPTDTQYF
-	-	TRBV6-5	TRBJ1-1	TGTGCCAGCAGTTACTCCTACCGAAACACTGAAGCTTTCTTT	CASSYSYRNTEAFF
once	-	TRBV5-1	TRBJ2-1	TGCGCCAGCAGCTTGTTGGGCCCCGATTACAATGAGCAGTTCTTC	CASSLLGPDYNEQFF
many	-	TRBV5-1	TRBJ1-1	TGCGCCAGCAGCTTGGAGGGGGTCACTGAAGCTTTCTTT	CASSLEGVTEAFF
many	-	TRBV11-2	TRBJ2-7	TGTGCCAGCAGCCCCGGACTAACCTACGAGCAGTACTTC	CASSPGLTYEQYF
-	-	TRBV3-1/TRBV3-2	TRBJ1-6	TGTGCCAGCAGCCAAGGGCCCAGCTCCTATAATTCACCCCTCCACTTT	CASSQGPSSYNSPLHF
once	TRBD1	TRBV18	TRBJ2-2	TGTGCCAGCTCACCCCCCGCGACAGGGGGTCGAGGGGAGCTGTTTTTT	CASSPPATGGRGELFF
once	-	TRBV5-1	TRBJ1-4	TGCGCCAGCAGCTTGGATGGCGGAGATGAAAAACTGTTTTTT	CASSLDGGDEKLFF
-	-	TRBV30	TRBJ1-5	TGTGCCTGGACCGCCAGGGAGGGCAATCAGCCCCAGCATTTT	CAWTAREGNQPQHF
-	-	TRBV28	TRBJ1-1	TGTGCCAGCAGGAAGCAGGACAGATTTAACACTGAAGCTTTCTTT	CASRKQDRFNTEAFF
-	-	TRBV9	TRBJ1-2	TGTGCCAGCAGCGCCACCGACACTCCGACCGACTACACCTTC	CASSATDTPTDYTF
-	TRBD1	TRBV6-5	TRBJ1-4	TGTGCCAGCAGTTCCCGGACAGGGTCGGGTGAAAAACTGTTTTTT	CASSSRTGSGEKLFF
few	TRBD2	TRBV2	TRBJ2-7	TGTGCCAGCAGAACTCCAAGCGGGAGGGCCTCCTACGAGCAGTACTTC	CASRTPSGRASYEQYF
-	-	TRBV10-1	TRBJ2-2	TGCGCCAGCAGCCGGGACAAGAACACCGGGGAGCTGTTTTTT	CASSRDKNTGELFF
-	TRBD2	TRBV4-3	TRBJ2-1	TGCGCCAGCAGCCGATATCGCCCCGGGACTAGCGGGACGGGGCAGCAGTTCTTC	CASSRYRPGTSGTGQQFF
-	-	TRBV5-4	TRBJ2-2	TGTGCCAGCAGCTTGAGAGGGATGTACCCCGGGGAGCTGTTTTTT	CASSLRGMYPGELFF
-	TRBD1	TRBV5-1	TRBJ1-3	TGCGCCAGCAGCTTGAGGGGACAGGGGAATGGAAACACCATATATTTT	CASSLRGQGNGNTIYF
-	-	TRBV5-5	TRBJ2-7	TGTGCCAGCAGCCTCCTTCAGGAGCAGTACTTC	CASSLLQEQYF
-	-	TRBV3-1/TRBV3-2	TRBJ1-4	TGTGCCAGCAGCCAAGATCAGGGTACCAATGAAAAACTGTTTTTT	CASSQDQGTNEKLFF
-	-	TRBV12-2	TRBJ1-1	TGTGCAAGTCGCTTAGCCCGAGAGGGAACTGAAGCTTTCTTT	CASRLAREGTEAFF
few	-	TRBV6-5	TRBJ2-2	TGTGCCAGCAGTCCGCCCGGGACAAGGAGGGAGCTGTTTTTT	CASSPPGTRRELFF
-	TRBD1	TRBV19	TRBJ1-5	TGTGCCAGTAGTATGGGGGGACAGAATAGCAATCAGCCCCAGCATTTT	CASSMGGQNSNQPQHF
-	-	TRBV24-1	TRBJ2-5	TGTGCCACCAGGAGTGCTTCACAAGAGACCCAGTACTTC	CATRSASQETQYF
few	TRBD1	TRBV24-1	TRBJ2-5	TGTGCCACCAGTGCAAGACAGGGGGAGACCCAGTACTTC	CATSARQGETQYF
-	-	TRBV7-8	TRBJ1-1	TGTGCCAGCAGCTTGGCCAGGGGAAACACTGAAGCTTTCTTT	CASSLARGNTEAFF
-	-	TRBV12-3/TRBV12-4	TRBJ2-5	TGTGCCAGCAGTCCCTTACAAGAGACCCAGTACTTC	CASSPLQETQYF
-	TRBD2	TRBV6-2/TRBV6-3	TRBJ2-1	TGTGCCAGCAGTTACCCACTAGCGGGAGGGCCGAGCTCCTACAATGAGCAGTTCTTC	CASSYPLAGGPSSYNEQFF
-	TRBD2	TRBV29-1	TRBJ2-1	TGCAGCGTCTACAAGCGGGGCTCCTACAATGAGCAGTTCTTC	CSVYKRGSYNEQFF
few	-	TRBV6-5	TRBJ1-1	TGTGCCAGCAGTTACCGACAGATTAGGAACACTGAAGCTTTCTTT	CASSYRQIRNTEAFF
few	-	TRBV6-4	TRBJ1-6	TGTGCCAGCAGTGAGGCGGCCATGAATTCACCCCTCCACTTT	CASSEAAMNSPLHF
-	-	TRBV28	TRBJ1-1	TGTGCCAGCAGTTCCCCAACCCCGGGTACTGAAGCTTTCTTT	CASSSPTPGTEAFF
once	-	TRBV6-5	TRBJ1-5	TGTGCCAGCAGAGCCATGGGGGCCAACAATCAGCCCCAGCATTTT	CASRAMGANNQPQHF
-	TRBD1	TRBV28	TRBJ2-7	TGTGCCAGCAGTTCACCCGGGACAGGGGCGAGTATCTACGAGCAGTACTTC	CASSSPGTGASIYEQYF
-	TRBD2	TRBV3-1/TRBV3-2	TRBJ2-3	TGTGCCAGCAGCCAAGTGGCGGGGGGCACAGATACGCAGTATTTT	CASSQVAGGTDTQYF
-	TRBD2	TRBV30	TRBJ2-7	TGTGCCTGGAGTAAAGGACTAGCGGGAGTTTACGAGCAGTACTTC	CAWSKGLAGVYEQYF
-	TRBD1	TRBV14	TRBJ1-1	TGTGCCAGCAGCAAACAGGGGGGGGTGAACACTGAAGCTTTCTTT	CASSKQGGVNTEAFF
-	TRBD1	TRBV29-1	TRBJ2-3	TGCAGCGTTGAACAGGGGGCGGGGGATACGCAGTATTTT	CSVEQGAGDTQYF
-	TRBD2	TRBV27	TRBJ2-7	TGTGCCAGCAGTTTCTCGACGGGAGGCTCCTACGAGCAGTACTTC	CASSFSTGGSYEQYF
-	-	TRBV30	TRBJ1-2	TGTGCCTGGACCTATGGGACCGGGAGGGGCTACACCTTC	CAWTYGTGRGYTF
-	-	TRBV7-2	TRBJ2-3	TGTGCCAGCAGTAGGGTGGGGCGTACAGATACGCAGTATTTT	CASSRVGRTDTQYF
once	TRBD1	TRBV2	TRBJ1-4	TGTGCCAGCAAGGTCGGACAGGGCAGTGAAAAACTGTTTTTT	CASKVGQGSEKLFF
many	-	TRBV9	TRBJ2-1	TGTGCCAGCAGCGTCCCCGGGAGCGCGGGTGAGCAGTTCTTC	CASSVPGSAGEQFF
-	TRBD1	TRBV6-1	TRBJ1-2	TGTGCCAGCAGTGAGTATGGACAGGCTACCTATGGCTACACCTTC	CASSEYGQATYGYTF
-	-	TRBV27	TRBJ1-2	TGTGCCAGCACTAGACGCCCCGAGGGCAACTATGGCTACACCTTC	CASTRRPEGNYGYTF
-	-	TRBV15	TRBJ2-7	TGTGCCACCAGCAGAGTGCAGGGTTCCTACGAGCAGTACTTC	CATSRVQGSYEQYF
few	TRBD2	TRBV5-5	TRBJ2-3	TGTGCCAGCACTCAAGCACCGGGAGGCCGTAGCACAGATACGCAGTATTTT	CASTQAPGGRSTDTQYF
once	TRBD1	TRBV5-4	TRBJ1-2	TGTGCCAGCAGCCCCTCGATTGGGACAGGGGGCGCGGACTATGGCTACACCTTC	CASSPSIGTGGADYGYTF
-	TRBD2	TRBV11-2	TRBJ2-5	TGTGCCAGCAGCTTAGCACTAGCGGGGGGCCACCAGGAGACCCAGTACTTC	CASSLALAGGHQETQYF
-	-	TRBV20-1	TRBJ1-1	TGCAGTGCTAGTCCTAGATCGAACACTGAAGCTTTCTTT	CSASPRSNTEAFF
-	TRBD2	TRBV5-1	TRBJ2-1	TGCGCCAGCAGCCCAGCGGGAATAGTCAATGAGCAGTTCTTC	CASSPAGIVNEQFF
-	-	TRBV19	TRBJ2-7	TGTGCCAGTAGTATTAGTGACAGACCCTACGAGCAGTACTTC	CASSISDRPYEQYF